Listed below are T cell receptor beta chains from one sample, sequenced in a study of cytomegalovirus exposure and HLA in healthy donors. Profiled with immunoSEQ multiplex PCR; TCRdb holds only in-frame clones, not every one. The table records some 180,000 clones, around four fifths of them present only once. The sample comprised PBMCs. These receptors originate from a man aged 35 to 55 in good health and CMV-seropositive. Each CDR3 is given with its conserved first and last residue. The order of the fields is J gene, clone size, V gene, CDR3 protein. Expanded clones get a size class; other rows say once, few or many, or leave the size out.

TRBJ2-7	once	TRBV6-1	CASSSGFSYEQYF
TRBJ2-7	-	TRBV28	CASRTGVSYEQYF
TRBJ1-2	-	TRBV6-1	CAIPTSNYGYTF
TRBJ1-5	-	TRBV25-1	CASSDGHSFQPQHF
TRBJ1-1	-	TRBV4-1	CASSQSVPGTEAFF
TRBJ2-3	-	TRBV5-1	CASSLGQGSDTQYF
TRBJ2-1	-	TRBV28	CASSFGGRRYNEQFF
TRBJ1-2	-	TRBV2	CASSSPTIQGGDYGYTF
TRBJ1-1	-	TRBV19	CASSPGMNTEAFF
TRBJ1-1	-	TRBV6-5	CASSIRDREITEAFF
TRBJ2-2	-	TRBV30	CAWRILRGLNTGELFF
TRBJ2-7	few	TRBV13	CASSRAYEQYF
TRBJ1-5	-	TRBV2	CASSIELGNQPQHF
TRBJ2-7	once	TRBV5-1	CASSLAHPDRADYEQYF
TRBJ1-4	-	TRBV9	CASSADFPQGEKLFF
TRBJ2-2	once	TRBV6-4	CASSKFGTSGANTGELFF
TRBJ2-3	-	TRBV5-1	CASSLGGTGGDDTQYF
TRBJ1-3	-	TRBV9	CASSPGTVSGNTIYF
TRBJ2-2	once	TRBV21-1	CASSKRGITGELFF